The T cell receptor beta chain under discussion was sequenced for a study of OX40 agonist ivuxolimab in advanced cancers. On the study more broadly: Hepatocellular carcinoma, melanoma, renal cell or head and neck cancer was diagnosed in the dose-escalation patients. With a range of roughly 20 to 80, age averaged about 58 years, and 70% to 85% were male. Three patients showed partial responses: one hepatocellular carcinoma and two cutaneous melanoma cases.

The data were produced by immunoSEQ multiplex PCR, yet TCRdb's version contains in-frame clones alone and is incomplete. This sample carries around 69,000 clones, roughly 84% of them seen once, and the ten largest clones take approximately 0.63%. The CDR3 length is 14 residues. The germline gives CDR1 SGHKS, CDR2 YYEKEE (reference sequence). V was clipped by 5 bases and J by 1 base; unmatched bases: 3. The chain joins TRBV5-5 to TRBJ1-1; 9 nucleotides align to TRBD1. The specimen comprised CD4+ or CD8+ T cells sorted from blood, sampled in a trial of the OX40 agonist ivuxolimab. This clonotype was sampled from an adult with an advanced solid tumor such as melanoma, head and neck, liver or kidney cancer. CDR3 bases: TGTGCCAGCAGACGGGGACAGGGGAACACTGAAGCTTTCTTT. Its translation is CASRRGQGNTEAFF.